This entry describes one TCR beta chain. No antigen is known for it. This sample stems from a study of radiotherapy plus CTLA-4 blockade in lung cancer. Turning to the study itself: Objective responses occurred in 18% of patients; over 25% had disease control.

Study-level points and caveats: In blood, after radiotherapy plus ipilimumab, tumor-derived TCR clones expanded. Best predicting response, reportedly, were early blood T cell clone dynamics, with interferon-beta.

Trimming took off 5 bases at V and 7 bases at J, with 11 bases between the two ends. Germline CDR1 SGHVS, CDR2 FQNEAQ. CDR3 length equals 12 residues. It was focal radiation plus CTLA-4 blockade with ipilimumab that patients with chemo-refractory metastatic non-small-cell lung cancer received. Assay used: immunoSEQ multiplex PCR; TCRdb lists only in-frame clones, some missing. The profile shows about 110,000 clones, under 90% of them singletons. The clonotype was recovered from a human donor with non-small cell lung cancer that progressed on radiotherapy plus ipilimumab. Some clones in this sample may be carry-over from other donors' samples. This specimen was peripheral blood, taken from a patient treated with radiotherapy plus ipilimumab. This sequence joins TRBV7-8 and TRBJ1-2; D possibly corresponds to TRBD1 (6 bases). The CDR3 DNA reads TGTGCCAGCAGCCGGACAGCTGGTGGCTACACCTTC. Protein sequence: CASSRTAGGYTF.